Following are 3 T cell receptor beta chains from one sample sequenced in a study of spatial heterogeneity in lung cancer. Described time point: sample taken at primary tumor resection. Tumor, nontumor lung or frozen PBMC supplied whole RNA, sequenced without sorting. TCRdb called the 5' RACE reads again in MiXCR, with one record for every CDR3 protein. In the table there are 3,000 to 4,500 distinct CDR3 sequences, 20% to 30% of which are singletons. The sequences come from normal lung tissue next to the tumor, collected at surgery. These receptors were collected from a male donor with early-stage non-small cell lung cancer.

This clonotype came up many times. The chain is built from TRBV7-7 and TRBJ2-3, with TRBD2 as a possible D gene (6 bases). Germline CDR1 reads SSHAT; CDR2 reads FNYEAQ (reference sequence). This CDR3 spans 13 amino acids. V was trimmed by 1 base and J by 4 bases, leaving 6 bases between them. CDR3 coding DNA: TGTGCCAGCAGCTTAGGCGGGGCAGATACGCAGTATTTT. This encodes CASSLGGADTQYF.

The chain couples TRBV7-2 to TRBJ2-7; 7 nucleotides align to TRBD1. Trimming at V came to 4 bases and at J to 2 bases, leaving 5 bases not matched to a gene. The germline V gene encodes CDR1 SGHTA and CDR2 FQGNSA. This CDR3 is built from 14 residues. The CDR3 sequence is CASSSDQGAYEQYF. CDR3 nucleotides: TGTGCCAGCAGCTCAGACCAGGGGGCCTACGAGCAGTACTTC.

This clonotype is large within its sample. The chain couples TRBV7-2 to TRBJ1-1; no firm D call. CDR1 and CDR2 from the germline V gene are SGHTA and FQGNSA. The V gene lost 4 bases and the J gene lost 5 bases, with 5 bases spanning the gap. This CDR3 comprises 11 residues. The CDR3 DNA reads TGTGCCAGCAGCTGGCGAACTGAAGCTTTCTTT. It encodes CASSWRTEAFF.